This is a list of T cell receptor beta chains from one sample in a study of blood T cell repertoires in COVID-19. TCRdb's copy holds only in-frame clones and misses some; the assay was immunoSEQ multiplex PCR. This sample carries around 250,000 clones, more than 85% of them seen once, and the ten largest clones take approximately 1.6%. Sequencing was done on a sample of PBMCs or T cells enriched from blood (not recorded which). The receptors here all came from a woman in her 50s who had recovered from COVID-19. Both conserved end residues are part of each CDR3. The order of the fields is V gene, D gene, clone size, J gene, CDR3 protein, CDR3 DNA. D genes are given only for firm matches. Clone size is not always given. Where it is, it says once, few, many or a class for expanded clones.

v_call: TRBV19; d_call: -; clone_size: -; j_call: TRBJ2-7; cdr3_aa: CASSMGSLGGEQYF; cdr3_nt: TGTGCCAGTAGTATGGGTAGTCTCGGAGGAGAGCAGTACTTC
v_call: TRBV5-8; d_call: TRBD2; clone_size: -; j_call: TRBJ2-7; cdr3_aa: CASSLGITSGGEQYF; cdr3_nt: TGTGCCAGCAGCTTGGGTATAACTAGCGGCGGCGAGCAGTACTTC
v_call: TRBV6-5; d_call: -; clone_size: -; j_call: TRBJ1-2; cdr3_aa: CASRVLGGGYGYTF; cdr3_nt: TGTGCCAGCAGGGTCTTAGGGGGGGGCTATGGCTACACCTTC
v_call: TRBV7-8; d_call: -; clone_size: -; j_call: TRBJ2-7; cdr3_aa: CASSLDSWARSYEQYF; cdr3_nt: TGTGCCAGCAGCTTAGATTCCTGGGCTCGGTCCTACGAGCAGTACTTC
v_call: TRBV9; d_call: TRBD1; clone_size: -; j_call: TRBJ2-1; cdr3_aa: CASSASDRGLGEQFF; cdr3_nt: TGTGCCAGCAGCGCGAGCGACAGGGGGCTGGGTGAGCAGTTCTTC
v_call: TRBV13; d_call: TRBD1; clone_size: -; j_call: TRBJ2-2; cdr3_aa: CASSRDRGPGELFF; cdr3_nt: TGTGCCAGCAGCCGGGACAGGGGACCCGGGGAGCTGTTTTTT
v_call: TRBV7-2; d_call: -; clone_size: -; j_call: TRBJ2-2; cdr3_aa: CASSLHRANTGELFF; cdr3_nt: TGTGCCAGCAGCTTACATAGAGCGAACACCGGGGAGCTGTTTTTT
v_call: TRBV7-3; d_call: -; clone_size: -; j_call: TRBJ1-1; cdr3_aa: CASSLWGDNTEAFF; cdr3_nt: TGTGCCAGCTCCTTATGGGGGGATAATACTGAAGCTTTCTTT
v_call: TRBV28; d_call: TRBD1; clone_size: -; j_call: TRBJ1-5; cdr3_aa: CASDWGLLGGAHQPQHF; cdr3_nt: TGTGCCAGCGATTGGGGGCTCTTAGGGGGCGCGCATCAGCCCCAGCATTTT
v_call: TRBV27; d_call: -; clone_size: few; j_call: TRBJ2-2; cdr3_aa: CASSTVNTGELFF; cdr3_nt: TGTGCCAGCAGTACAGTGAACACCGGGGAGCTGTTTTTT
v_call: TRBV20-1; d_call: -; clone_size: -; j_call: TRBJ2-1; cdr3_aa: CSVLYNEQFF; cdr3_nt: TGCAGTGTTCTATACAATGAGCAGTTCTTC
v_call: TRBV19; d_call: -; clone_size: -; j_call: TRBJ2-7; cdr3_aa: CASANDYSSYEQYF; cdr3_nt: TGTGCCAGCGCGAACGACTACTCCTCCTACGAGCAGTACTTC
v_call: TRBV10-1; d_call: TRBD2; clone_size: -; j_call: TRBJ2-1; cdr3_aa: CASSNSGRREQFF; cdr3_nt: TGCGCCAGCTCGAATAGCGGGAGAAGGGAGCAGTTCTTC
v_call: TRBV19; d_call: -; clone_size: -; j_call: TRBJ2-3; cdr3_aa: CASSSSQVQDTQYF; cdr3_nt: TGTGCCAGTAGTAGTTCTCAGGTCCAAGATACGCAGTATTTT
v_call: TRBV10-3; d_call: -; clone_size: -; j_call: TRBJ2-3; cdr3_aa: CAIRGGLASTDTQYF; cdr3_nt: TGTGCCATCAGGGGGGGACTCGCTAGCACAGATACGCAGTATTTT
v_call: TRBV6-5; d_call: TRBD2; clone_size: -; j_call: TRBJ2-7; cdr3_aa: CASSPVAGGPHEQYF; cdr3_nt: TGTGCCAGCAGTCCAGTAGCGGGAGGGCCTCACGAGCAGTACTTC
v_call: TRBV3-1/TRBV3-2; d_call: -; clone_size: -; j_call: TRBJ2-5; cdr3_aa: CASSPTRNKETQYF; cdr3_nt: TGTGCCAGCAGCCCGACTCGTAATAAGGAGACCCAGTACTTC
v_call: TRBV6-5; d_call: -; clone_size: -; j_call: TRBJ2-7; cdr3_aa: CASNSWEQYF; cdr3_nt: TGTGCCAGCAATAGTTGGGAGCAGTACTTC
v_call: TRBV28; d_call: TRBD1; clone_size: -; j_call: TRBJ1-5; cdr3_aa: CASSLGTGRNQPQHF; cdr3_nt: TGTGCCAGCAGCCTCGGGACAGGAAGAAATCAGCCCCAGCATTTT
v_call: TRBV5-6; d_call: -; clone_size: -; j_call: TRBJ2-2; cdr3_aa: CASSLAVASVNTGELFF; cdr3_nt: TGTGCCAGCAGCTTGGCGGTAGCGTCCGTGAACACCGGGGAGCTGTTTTTT
v_call: TRBV19; d_call: TRBD2; clone_size: -; j_call: TRBJ2-1; cdr3_aa: CASSTLPREGLDEQFF; cdr3_nt: TGTGCCAGTAGTACCCTCCCGCGGGAGGGCCTCGATGAGCAGTTCTTC
v_call: TRBV4-2; d_call: -; clone_size: medium-sized; j_call: TRBJ1-3; cdr3_aa: CASSQEGGNTIYF; cdr3_nt: TGTGCCAGCAGCCAAGAGGGAGGGAACACCATATATTTT
v_call: TRBV30; d_call: -; clone_size: -; j_call: TRBJ2-7; cdr3_aa: CAWRRQTYEQYF; cdr3_nt: TGTGCCTGGAGGAGACAGACCTACGAGCAGTACTTC
v_call: TRBV30; d_call: TRBD1; clone_size: -; j_call: TRBJ1-5; cdr3_aa: CAWAGGSDQPQHF; cdr3_nt: TGTGCCTGGGCAGGGGGATCCGATCAGCCCCAGCATTTT
v_call: TRBV29-1; d_call: TRBD2; clone_size: -; j_call: TRBJ2-7; cdr3_aa: CSVELAGVEQYF; cdr3_nt: TGCAGCGTTGAGCTAGCGGGAGTCGAGCAGTACTTC
v_call: TRBV28; d_call: TRBD2; clone_size: -; j_call: TRBJ2-3; cdr3_aa: CASSLSGLAGSDTQYF; cdr3_nt: TGTGCCAGCAGTTTATCCGGACTAGCGGGATCAGATACGCAGTATTTT
v_call: TRBV7-2; d_call: TRBD1; clone_size: -; j_call: TRBJ2-6; cdr3_aa: CASSRQGTGGANVLTF; cdr3_nt: TGTGCCAGCAGTAGACAGGGAACGGGAGGGGCCAACGTCCTGACTTTC
v_call: TRBV5-4; d_call: -; clone_size: -; j_call: TRBJ1-1; cdr3_aa: CASSLAAGGARIAFF; cdr3_nt: TGTGCCAGCAGCTTGGCCGCGGGGGGCGCAAGGATCGCTTTCTTT
v_call: TRBV2; d_call: TRBD2; clone_size: -; j_call: TRBJ2-5; cdr3_aa: CASRPLAGAYQETQYF; cdr3_nt: TGTGCCAGCAGGCCCCTAGCGGGAGCGTACCAAGAGACCCAGTACTTC
v_call: TRBV29-1; d_call: TRBD2; clone_size: -; j_call: TRBJ2-2; cdr3_aa: CSVEGLAGIGELFF; cdr3_nt: TGCAGCGTTGAGGGACTAGCGGGGATCGGGGAGCTGTTTTTT
v_call: TRBV11-2; d_call: TRBD2; clone_size: once; j_call: TRBJ2-7; cdr3_aa: CASSSRTSGRAGEQYF; cdr3_nt: TGTGCCAGCAGCTCCCGGACTAGCGGGAGGGCCGGGGAGCAGTACTTC
v_call: TRBV5-1; d_call: -; clone_size: -; j_call: TRBJ1-3; cdr3_aa: CASSSGTPGNTIYF; cdr3_nt: TGCGCCAGCAGCTCTGGGACACCTGGAAACACCATATATTTT
v_call: TRBV6-1; d_call: -; clone_size: -; j_call: TRBJ1-5; cdr3_aa: CASSERGLNNQPQHF; cdr3_nt: TGTGCCAGCAGTGAGCGGGGACTGAACAATCAGCCCCAGCATTTT
v_call: TRBV2; d_call: -; clone_size: -; j_call: TRBJ1-5; cdr3_aa: CASTQDSLGQPQHF; cdr3_nt: TGTGCCAGCACCCAGGACAGTTTGGGGCAGCCCCAGCATTTT
v_call: TRBV7-2; d_call: TRBD2; clone_size: -; j_call: TRBJ2-3; cdr3_aa: CASSSRTSGLTDTQYF; cdr3_nt: TGTGCCAGCAGCTCACGGACTAGCGGTCTCACAGATACGCAGTATTTT
v_call: TRBV15; d_call: -; clone_size: -; j_call: TRBJ1-1; cdr3_aa: CATALTGEMPEAFF; cdr3_nt: TGTGCCACTGCACTTACGGGGGAGATGCCTGAAGCTTTCTTT
v_call: TRBV28; d_call: TRBD1; clone_size: -; j_call: TRBJ1-2; cdr3_aa: CASSPQGNYGYTF; cdr3_nt: TGTGCCAGCAGCCCACAGGGGAACTATGGCTACACCTTC
v_call: TRBV2; d_call: -; clone_size: -; j_call: TRBJ2-3; cdr3_aa: CASTSQAVADTQYF; cdr3_nt: TGTGCCAGCACTAGCCAGGCAGTTGCAGATACGCAGTATTTT
v_call: TRBV7-2; d_call: -; clone_size: -; j_call: TRBJ2-7; cdr3_aa: CASSFAGPNEQYF; cdr3_nt: TGTGCCAGCAGCTTCGCCGGTCCTAACGAGCAGTACTTC
v_call: TRBV5-4; d_call: TRBD1; clone_size: -; j_call: TRBJ2-5; cdr3_aa: CASSSRQGVETQYF; cdr3_nt: TGTGCCAGCAGCTCGAGACAGGGAGTAGAGACCCAGTACTTC
v_call: TRBV30; d_call: -; clone_size: -; j_call: TRBJ2-1; cdr3_aa: CAWSVPPHNEQFF; cdr3_nt: TGTGCCTGGAGTGTCCCTCCCCACAATGAGCAGTTCTTC